The 21 T cell receptor beta chains below were found in one sample sequenced in a study of blood T cell repertoires in COVID-19. This table comes from immunoSEQ multiplex PCR, and its TCRdb copy is limited to in-frame clones, with some not included. Of roughly 150,000 clones in the sample, nearly 80% were seen once. Sequencing input: peripheral blood. Every receptor here comes from a woman aged 80 or over with acute or convalescent COVID-19.

The chain combines TRBV3-1 (or the pseudogene TRBV3-2) with TRBJ1-2; D call uncertain. V was clipped by 1 base and J by 4 bases, with 4 bases between them. Germline CDR1 LGHDT, CDR2 YNNKEL (reference sequence). CDR3 length: 12 residues. CDR3 in amino acids: CASSQVLYGYTF. CDR3 DNA sequence: TGTGCCAGCAGCCAAGTCCTCTATGGCTACACCTTC.

This sequence joins TRBV24-1 and TRBJ2-7, with 7 bases fitting TRBD1. J lost 7 bases, V lost 1 base, and 0 bases had no gene match. This CDR3 is 12 amino acids long. Germline V gives CDR1 KGHDR, CDR2 SFDVKD. The CDR3 DNA follows: TGTGCCACCAGTGATTTCAGGGGGGAGCAGTACTTC. As protein: CATSDFRGEQYF.

The V call is TRBV27, the J call TRBJ2-3, with 9 bases fitting TRBD2. Per germline, CDR1 MNHEY and CDR2 SMNVEV (reference sequence). V was clipped by 0 bases and J by 6 bases; unmatched bases: 10. CDR3 size: 17 residues. Here the CDR3 DNA reads TGTGCCAGCAGTTTATCGTTGCGGGGGGGCCCTCGCGATACGCAGTATTTT. It specifies CASSLSLRGGPRDTQYF.

CDR3 region: CASTPTGGKVEAFF. Written as DNA, the CDR3 is TGTGCCAGCACCCCGACAGGGGGCAAGGTTGAAGCTTTCTTT. The rearrangement uses TRBV7-2 and TRBJ1-1; 10 bases agree with TRBD1. The CDR3 totals 14 residues. V lost 7 bases to trimming and J lost 7 bases; unmatched junction nucleotides: 9. Germline values: CDR1 SGHTA, CDR2 FQGNSA.

The CDR3 reads CASSVTGGGTEAFF. The CDR3 coding sequence is TGTGCCAGCAGCGTGACAGGGGGCGGCACTGAAGCTTTCTTT. This chain connects TRBV6-6 to TRBJ1-1; TRBD1 aligns across 10 bases. V was pared by 6 bases and J by 4 bases, with 5 bases of the junction left unmatched. The CDR3 is made up of 14 amino acids. Germline assignment: CDR1 MNHNY and CDR2 SVGAGI (reference sequence).

This clone was seen only once. The chain employs TRBV19 and TRBJ1-5; possibly TRBD1 for D (6 bases). Germline V gives CDR1 LNHDA, CDR2 SQIVND (reference sequence). The V gene lost 3 bases and the J gene lost 7 bases, with 13 bases spanning the gap. The CDR3 covers 14 residues. CDR3 region: CASSIRGPRQPQHF. The DNA for the CDR3 is TGTGCCAGTAGTATCAGGGGCCCAAGGCAGCCCCAGCATTTT.

V and J are TRBV29-1 and TRBJ2-1, with 12 bases identical to TRBD2. J lost 7 bases, V lost 7 bases, and 8 bases had no gene match. The CDR3 spans 14 residues. Germline loops: CDR1 SQVTM, CDR2 ANQGSEA. CDR3 sequence (DNA): TGCAGCGCCGCACGGCTAGCGGGGGGGAATGAGCAGTTCTTC. Protein sequence: CSAARLAGGNEQFF.

This chain links TRBV3-1 (or the pseudogene TRBV3-2) with TRBJ2-3; 12 bases agree with TRBD2. Germline CDR1 reads LGHDT; CDR2 reads YNNKEL (reference sequence). The CDR3 is made up of 17 amino acids. The V and J ends lost 0 bases and 10 bases, in that order; junction bases with no gene match: 11. The CDR3 DNA reads as TGTGCCAGCAGCCAAGATCGGGCTAGCGGGGGGGCCTTTCCGCAGTATTTT. Translation gives CASSQDRASGGAFPQYF.

This clone was seen a single time. The chain is built from TRBV9 and TRBJ1-1; no definite D call. Trimming took 2 bases from V and 3 from J, leaving 14 bases between them. The CDR3 spans 15 residues. Germline CDR1 and CDR2: SGDLS and YYNGEE. The CDR3 sequence is CASSVTPQAYTEAFF. The CDR3 DNA follows: TGTGCCAGCAGCGTCACCCCGCAGGCGTACACTGAAGCTTTCTTT. Full variable domain (rest looked up from reference TRBV9 and TRBJ1-1): DSGVTQTPKHLITATGQRVTLRCSPRSGDLSVYWYQQSLDQGLQFLIQYYNGEERAKGNILERFSAQQFPDLHSELNLSSLELGDSALYFCASSVTPQAYTEAFFGQGTRLTVV.

The chain joins TRBV5-4 to TRBJ1-6; 9 bases fit TRBD1. Looked up from germline, CDR1 is SGHNT and CDR2 is YYREEE (reference sequence). V gave up 4 bases and J gave up 13 bases; unmatched junction bases: 9. The CDR3 has 14 residues. Here the CDR3 reads CASSPDRGVWPLHF. The CDR3 DNA sequence: TGTGCCAGCAGCCCCGACAGGGGGGTTTGGCCCCTCCACTTT.

This clone was observed a few times. The chain employs TRBV6-6 and TRBJ2-1, with a weak D call TRBD2 (6 bases). The V and J ends lost 8 bases and 2 bases respectively, with 16 bases between them. Germline loops: CDR1 MNHNY, CDR2 SVGAGI (reference sequence). CDR3 length equals 15 residues. CDR3 coding DNA: TGTGCCAGCGACGATCCGGGAGAAACCTACAATGAGCAGTTCTTC. Encoded protein: CASDDPGETYNEQFF.

CDR3 coding DNA: TGTGCCAGCAGCCGCCAACCGGGGATTGAGCAGTTCTTC. The encoded protein is CASSRQPGIEQFF. V usage is TRBV7-2 and J usage is TRBJ2-1, with D perhaps TRBD2 (5 bases). The germline V gene has CDR1 SGHTA and CDR2 FQGNSA. This CDR3 is built from 13 residues. V was shortened by 5 bases and J by 9 bases, with 14 bases between the two germline ends.

V and J are TRBV7-2 and TRBJ2-1; TRBD2 aligns across 13 bases. The germline gives CDR1 SGHTA, CDR2 FQGNSA. Trimming removed 5 bases from V and 5 bases from J; junction bases left unmatched: 6. The CDR3 spans 16 residues. The CDR3 DNA sequence: TGTGCCAGCAGCGGGCAACTAGCGGGGGGGAACAATGAGCAGTTCTTC. Residues: CASSGQLAGGNNEQFF.

This chain joins TRBV6-6 and TRBJ2-7, with D tentatively TRBD1 (5 bases). CDR3 length: 14 residues. The V end lost 8 bases, the J end lost 3 bases, and 17 bases lay between the germline ends. Germline V gives CDR1 MNHNY, CDR2 SVGAGI (reference sequence). The CDR3 reads CASAHRSSRYEQYF. The CDR3 coding sequence is TGTGCCAGCGCTCACAGGAGTAGCCGCTACGAGCAGTACTTC.

The chain is built from TRBV12-3 or TRBV12-4 and TRBJ2-3, with D uncertain. The CDR3 has 13 residues. V was trimmed by 3 bases and J by 5 bases, leaving 9 bases between them. Here the CDR3 DNA reads TGTGCCAGCAGTTTGAGGCACGAAGATACGCAGTATTTT. This codes for CASSLRHEDTQYF.

This sequence joins TRBV6-5 and TRBJ1-5; 12 nucleotides agree with TRBD1. The CDR3 sequence is 14 residues long. Germline loops: CDR1 MNHEY, CDR2 SVGAGI. Unmatched junction bases numbered 4, after V lost 4 bases and J lost 9 bases. CDR3 DNA: TGTGCCAGCAGTTCCGGGACAGGGGGCGCGCCCCAGCATTTT. Amino acids: CASSSGTGGAPQHF.

Many counts were recorded for this clone. The gene calls are TRBV12-3 or TRBV12-4 and TRBJ2-1; no firm D call. Trimming cost V 5 bases and J 8 bases, with 13 bases left between them. This CDR3 has 13 residues. The CDR3 sequence is CASSPPPGYEQFF. The CDR3, as DNA: TGTGCCAGCAGTCCCCCCCCAGGCTATGAGCAGTTCTTC.

The chain recombines TRBV29-1 with TRBJ1-2, with D perhaps matching TRBD1 (5 bases). Germline V gives CDR1 SQVTM, CDR2 ANQGSEA. Trimming removed 6 bases from V and 1 base from J, with 18 bases in between. This CDR3 is built from 15 residues. The CDR3 region has the DNA TGCAGCGTGGTCGACAGCGACCTTCATAACTATGGCTACACCTTC. This translates into CSVVDSDLHNYGYTF.

This chain connects TRBV5-6 to TRBJ2-6; 7 bases map to TRBD1. Germline V lookup: CDR1 SGHDT, CDR2 YYEEEE. The CDR3 covers 17 residues. The V and J ends lost 0 bases and 3 bases, in that order; junction bases with no gene match: 6. This CDR3 is CASSLVGTAYGANVLTF. The CDR3 DNA is TGTGCCAGCAGCTTGGTAGGGACAGCATATGGGGCCAACGTCCTGACTTTC.

J is TRBJ1-2 and V is TRBV12-3 or TRBV12-4, with D unresolved. V was pared by 5 bases and J by 1 base, with 8 bases between. The CDR3 extends over 13 amino acids. CDR3 amino acids: CASSSAGNYGYTF. The CDR3 DNA sequence: TGTGCCAGCAGTAGCGCCGGTAACTATGGCTACACCTTC.

The rearrangement links TRBV5-5 to TRBJ1-5; 7 bases map to TRBD1. From germline, CDR1 is SGHKS and CDR2 YYEKEE (reference sequence). This CDR3 spans 17 amino acids. Unmatched junction bases numbered 11, after V lost 0 bases and J lost 5 bases. The CDR3 protein is CASSLGGLRGVYQPQHF. DNA for the CDR3: TGTGCCAGCAGCTTGGGAGGGCTCAGGGGGGTCTATCAGCCCCAGCATTTT.